This entry features one T cell receptor (beta chain) sequence. This specimen belongs to a study of cytomegalovirus exposure and HLA in healthy donors. 13 Jbeta primers and 60 Vbeta primers were used for the PCR. Sequenced by immunoSEQ multiplex PCR; TCRdb stores in-frame clones only, minus some. The data hold under 200,000 clones, with about 71% observed a single time. V lost 6 bases and J 2 bases, leaving 11 bases between the germline ends. The germline V gene encodes CDR1 SQVTM and CDR2 ANQGSEA. The CDR3 spans 13 residues. This chain connects TRBV29-1 to TRBJ2-4; D is ambiguous. The sequencing input was PBMCs. The source of this sequence is a middle-aged woman in good health and CMV-seropositive. The CDR3 nucleotides read TGCAGCGTGTTCACTACCACCAAAAACATTCAGTACTTC. It encodes CSVFTTTKNIQYF.